The sequence of this T cell receptor beta chain was determined in a study of breast tumors, draining lymph nodes, adjacent tissues. This clonotype was counted at least ten times. The lymph nodes were axillary draining lymph nodes from breast cancer patients. CDR3 size: 16 residues. Trimming left V 5 bases short and J 1 base short, with 14 bases between. Per germline, CDR1 SGHVS and CDR2 FQNEAQ. TCRdb re-analysed the multiplex PCR reads in MiXCR, keeping a single row per CDR3 protein. The repertoire includes approximately 150,000 distinct CDR3 sequences, 30% to 40% of them detected once, and 3% to 4% sits in the top ten.

V usage is TRBV7-8 and J usage is TRBJ2-2, with D possibly matching TRBD2 (5 bases). Input material: axillary lymph node tissue. The receptor's source is a female donor with breast cancer. Some clones in this sample may be carry-over from other donors' samples. The DNA of the CDR3 is TGTGCCAGCAGCCCACGGCCAGGAGGGAACACCGGGGAGCTGTTTTTT. Its translation: CASSPRPGGNTGELFF.